This entry lists 29 T cell receptor beta chains sequenced from one sample in a study of low-dose radiotherapy and immunotherapy resistance in tumors. The time point here: before trial treatment. Gene-specific TRAV and TRBV primers were used for first-strand cDNA, covering alpha and beta chains. For amplifying TCRs, the PCR ran for about 19 cycles with Phusion, which was used together with a constant-region primer and the adapter on the V primers. TCRdb analysed the reads with MiXCR anew, one entry per CDR3 protein. In the table there are tens of thousands of distinct CDR3 sequences, roughly a sixth of which are singletons. The material was PBMCs, obtained before treatment. Receptor source: a male donor with prostate cancer.

This clonotype appeared many times. The chain couples TRBV5-6 to TRBJ1-1, with 7 bases matching TRBD1. The trim removed 2 bases at V and 1 base at J, leaving 11 bases unmatched. Germline V gene data show CDR1 as SGHDT and CDR2 as YYEEEE. The CDR3 length is 17 residues. CDR3 sequence reads: CASSFLFPRQGNTEAFF. DNA of the CDR3: TGTGCCAGCAGCTTCTTATTTCCGCGACAGGGGAACACTGAAGCTTTCTTT.

There are many counts of this clonotype. The chain joins TRBV20-1 to TRBJ1-2, with a possible D match to TRBD1 (6 bases). CDR1 is DFQATT and CDR2 is SNEGSKA in the germline V gene (reference sequence). The CDR3 totals 13 residues. V was clipped by 7 bases and J by 4 bases, with 16 bases between them. The CDR3 spells CSVPGTPTYGYTF. CDR3 in DNA: TGCAGTGTTCCCGGGACACCCACCTATGGCTACACCTTC.

This clonotype came up many times. V usage is TRBV11-2 and J usage is TRBJ1-1; D uncertain. This CDR3 is 13 amino acids long. V lost 0 bases and J 9 bases, leaving 11 bases between the germline ends. The V gene's germline CDR1 is SGHAT and CDR2 FQNNGV. CDR3 sequence: CASSLDGEWKAFF. The CDR3 DNA follows: TGTGCCAGCAGCTTAGACGGCGAATGGAAAGCTTTCTTT.

Comments on this clonotype: A far larger clone is just one base off, so this is likely a read error. This rearrangement joins TRBV7-9 to TRBJ2-7, with 11 bases matching TRBD2. The CDR3 is 13 residues long. CDR1 and CDR2 (germline): SEHNR, FQNEAQ (reference sequence). The CDR3 coding sequence is TGTACCAGCAGCCTAGCGGGGGGACCCGAGCAGTACTTC. Its protein product is CTSSLAGGPEQYF. Supplemented by reference TRBV7-9 and TRBJ2-7, the full variable domain reads DTGVSQNPRHKITKRGQNVTFRCDPISEHNRLYWYRQTLGQGPEFLTYFQNEAQLEKSRLLSDRFSAERPKGSFSTLEIQRTEQGDSAMYLCTSSLAGGPEQYFGPGTRLTVT.

Note on this clonotype: This may stem from a read error, because a much larger clone lies one nucleotide away. This chain links TRBV10-3 with TRBJ2-7; 7 bases are a match to TRBD1. The germline V gene has CDR1 ENHRY and CDR2 SYGVKD. Losses at the gene ends were 8 bases for V and 5 bases for J; bases not matched to a gene: 9. CDR3 size: 13 residues. Here the CDR3 reads CAIHEQGSHEQYF. CDR3 DNA: TGTGCCATCCATGAACAGGGGTCCCACGAGCAGTACTTC.

This clonotype was seen repeatedly, ten times or more. This chain connects TRBV19 to TRBJ2-1; 8 nucleotides line up with TRBD2. Trimming took 1 base from V and 7 from J; bases not matched to a gene: 12. This CDR3 contains 17 residues. CDR1 and CDR2 from the germline V gene are LNHDA and SQIVND (reference sequence). CDR3 nucleotide sequence: TGTGCCAGTAGTATAGGCGCGGGGGGCGCATCGTTGAATGAGCAGTTCTTC. Its translation is CASSIGAGGASLNEQFF.

The CDR3 DNA is TGCAGTGCTAGAGGAGCCCCCCAGTTCTTC. Its protein product is CSARGAPQFF. V gene TRBV20-1 combines with J gene TRBJ2-1, with D unclear. With 1 base removed from V and 13 bases from J, the gap between germline ends came to 8 bases. Germline values: CDR1 DFQATT, CDR2 SNEGSKA (reference sequence). The CDR3 loop spans 10 amino acids.

This clonotype turned up a few times. A read error may explain this, as a much larger clone is one base away. This rearrangement joins TRBV6-2 or TRBV6-3 to TRBJ2-6; D not certain. Germline CDR1 reads MNHEY; CDR2 reads SVGEGT. The CDR3 consists of 15 residues. As DNA, the CDR3 is TGTGTCAGCAGCGTGACCCTCTCTGGGGCCAACGTCCTGACTTTC. Its protein product is CVSSVTLSGANVLTF.

There are many counts of this clonotype. This sequence joins TRBV7-2 and TRBJ2-3; D call uncertain. CDR1 and CDR2 from the germline V gene are SGHTA and FQGNSA. This CDR3 region has 14 residues. Trimming left V 1 base short and J 2 bases short, with 7 bases between. The CDR3 loop reads CASSLGRITDTQYF. DNA of the CDR3: TGTGCCAGCAGCTTAGGACGGATCACAGATACGCAGTATTTT.

The chain joins TRBV11-2 to TRBJ2-5, with a possible D match to TRBD1 (6 bases). The CDR3 contains 16 residues. The V end lost 3 bases, the J end lost 3 bases, and 17 bases lay between the germline ends. The germline V gene encodes CDR1 SGHAT and CDR2 FQNNGV. The CDR3 bases are TGTGCCAGCAGCTTTAACGGCGCGGACAGCAAAGAGACCCAGTACTTC. The encoded protein is CASSFNGADSKETQYF.

V usage is TRBV23-1 and J usage is TRBJ2-2, with TRBD1 matching 8 bases. TRBV23-1 is assigned to the ORF class and has an uncertain function. The length of the CDR3 is 15 residues. V lost 6 bases and J lost 6; bases outside the gene matches: 9. The CDR3 is CASRGTGIRAGELFF. The CDR3 nucleotides are TGCGCCAGCAGGGGGACAGGAATTAGGGCCGGGGAGCTGTTTTTT.

This clonotype was counted many times. J is TRBJ2-7 and V is TRBV11-3; the D is unclear. This CDR3 is 13 amino acids long. The germline gives CDR1 SGHNT, CDR2 YENEEA. V lost 5 bases and J 2 bases, leaving 10 bases between the germline ends. In nucleotides, the CDR3 is TGTGCCAGCAGCCTAGGGTACACCTACGAGCAGTACTTC. Translating gives CASSLGYTYEQYF.

About this clonotype: A much larger clonotype is one base distant, so this may be a read error. The chain links TRBV3-1 to TRBJ2-1; D is perhaps TRBD2 (6 bases). The CDR3 has 14 residues. The germline V gene encodes CDR1 LGHDT and CDR2 YNNKEL (reference sequence). The CDR3, as DNA: TGTGCCAGCAGCCAAGATCCGGGAGACAATGAGAAGTTCTTC. Amino acids: CASSQDPGDNEKFF.

There are many counts of this clonotype. This chain links TRBV6-6 with TRBJ2-4; D is possibly TRBD1 (6 bases). This CDR3 region has 16 residues. The germline gives CDR1 MNHNY, CDR2 SVGAGI (reference sequence). The germline V and J ends were trimmed by 6 bases and 2 bases, with 17 bases remaining between them. The CDR3 DNA reads TGTGCCAGCAGCCCACCCCGAGGGGGTTCCAAAAACATTCAGTACTTC. This encodes CASSPPRGGSKNIQYF.

This clonotype was recorded at least ten times. The J gene is TRBJ2-2, the V gene TRBV5-6; 9 bases agree with TRBD1. CDR1 and CDR2 (germline): SGHDT, YYEEEE. With V trimmed by 3 bases and J by 3 bases, 12 bases remained unmatched. The CDR3 length is 18 residues. CDR3 sequence: CASSSLAGTGSYTGELFF. In DNA, the CDR3 is TGTGCCAGCAGCTCCCTTGCCGGGACAGGGTCCTACACCGGGGAGCTGTTTTTT.

The sample holds many counts of this clonotype. The V call is TRBV4-2, the J call TRBJ2-1, with no clear D. Trimming stripped 0 bases from V and 0 bases from J, with 9 bases between. CDR3 length equals 16 residues. Germline values: CDR1 LGHNA, CDR2 YNFKEQ. CDR3 loop: CASSQELGLSYNEQFF. The CDR3 nucleotides are TGTGCCAGCAGCCAAGAGTTAGGCCTCTCCTACAATGAGCAGTTCTTC.

This clonotype occurred many times. The rearrangement uses TRBV5-8 and TRBJ1-5, with D tentatively TRBD1 (6 bases). V gave up 0 bases and J gave up 7 bases, with 14 bases separating them. Per the germline V gene, CDR1 is SGHTS and CDR2 is YDEGEE. The CDR3 runs 15 residues. The CDR3 DNA sequence: TGTGCCAGCAGCTTGGAAGGACAGCGGGGGCAGCCCCAGCATTTT. Protein: CASSLEGQRGQPQHF.

Of note for this clonotype: A far larger clone is only one base removed, so a read error is likely. The rearrangement uses TRBV6-8 and TRBJ2-3, with no clear D. With 7 bases removed from V and 0 bases from J, the gap between germline ends came to 11 bases. From germline, CDR1 is MNHGY and CDR2 SAAAGT. The CDR3 runs 14 residues. CDR3 amino acids: CASTPSPSTDTQYF. The CDR3 nucleotides read TGTGCCAGCACTCCGTCCCCTAGCACAGATACGCAGTATTTT.

The sample holds many counts of this clonotype. The rearrangement links TRBV20-1 to TRBJ2-3; D is possibly TRBD2 (6 bases). Germline CDR1 and CDR2: DFQATT and SNEGSKA (reference sequence). This CDR3 has 13 residues. Trimming took off 5 bases at V and 1 base at J, with 10 bases between the two ends. The CDR3 DNA follows: TGCAGTGCTTGGGGACTCGGCACAGATACGCAGTATTTT. This encodes CSAWGLGTDTQYF.

This clonotype was detected a few times. A junction boundary mismatches the germline segment, possibly from a read error. This chain links TRBV4-2 with TRBJ2-4; D not certain. CDR1 is LGHNA and CDR2 is YNFKEQ in the germline V gene. The CDR3 spans 11 residues. CDR3 coding DNA: TGTGCCAGCAGCCAAGAAGGGCCCAAGCACTTC. Translation: CASSQEGPKHF.

In its sample, this clonotype was seen a few times. The chain joins TRBV3-1 to TRBJ2-7; 14 nucleotides line up with TRBD2. CDR3 length equals 15 residues. Germline V gene lookup returns CDR1 LGHDT and CDR2 YNNKEL (reference sequence). Trimming took 4 bases from V and 2 from J; bases not matched to a gene: 1. The CDR3, as DNA: TGTGCCAGCAGCCCGACTAGCGGGAGGGCCTACGAGCAGTACTTC. It specifies CASSPTSGRAYEQYF.

This clonotype was counted ten times or more. This chain uses TRBV30 with TRBJ2-3; 12 nucleotides line up with TRBD2. Germline loops: CDR1 GTSNPN, CDR2 SVGIG (reference sequence). V trimming: 2 bases; J trimming: 1 base; junction bases outside the gene matches: 4. The CDR3 contains 16 residues. The CDR3 is CAWSQPSGGGTDTQYF. The CDR3 nucleotides are TGTGCCTGGAGTCAACCTAGCGGGGGGGGCACAGATACGCAGTATTTT. Complete variable domain (other parts from reference TRBV30 and TRBJ2-3): SQTIHQWPATLVQPVGSPLSLECTVEGTSNPNLYWYRQAAGRGLQLLFYSVGIGQISSEVPQNLSASRPQDRQFILSSKKLLLSDSGFYLCAWSQPSGGGTDTQYFGPGTRLTVL.

The chain combines TRBV3-1 with TRBJ2-4; D is uncertain. The CDR3 has 14 amino acids. Looked up from germline, CDR1 is LGHDT and CDR2 is YNNKEL (reference sequence). Trimming cost V 1 base and J 0 bases, with 4 bases left between them. This CDR3 is CASSQGLAKNIQYF. In nucleotides, the CDR3 is TGTGCCAGCAGCCAAGGCCTAGCCAAAAACATTCAGTACTTC.

This clonotype was counted at least ten times. This chain connects TRBV6-6 to TRBJ1-1; TRBD1 might be the D (5 bases). V was clipped by 6 bases and J by 7 bases, with 12 bases between them. CDR3 length: 12 amino acids. The germline V gene encodes CDR1 MNHNY and CDR2 SVGAGI (reference sequence). This CDR3 is CASSNGGVEAFF. CDR3 DNA: TGTGCCAGCAGCAACGGGGGTGTTGAAGCTTTCTTT.

A note on this clonotype: This likely reflects a read error, since a far larger clone is one base away. In DNA, the CDR3 is TGTGCCAGCAGCCCAAGAAACACTGGAGCTTTCTTT. It yields the protein CASSPRNTGAFF. The J gene is TRBJ1-1, the V gene TRBV5-8, with D unresolved. The CDR3 length is 12 residues. Germline V CDR1 and CDR2: SGHTS, YDEGEE.

The chain joins TRBV19 to TRBJ2-1, with TRBD1 identical over 11 bases. Germline CDR1 is LNHDA and CDR2 is SQIVND (reference sequence). This CDR3 is built from 14 residues. With V trimmed by 3 bases and J by 9 bases, 4 bases remained unmatched. CDR3 loop: CASSIFGTGGEQFF. Here the CDR3 DNA reads TGTGCCAGTAGTATTTTTGGGACAGGGGGTGAGCAGTTCTTC.

The chain recombines TRBV7-3 with TRBJ2-3, with a possible D match to TRBD1 (6 bases). CDR3 length: 14 residues. Trimming shortened V by 2 bases and J by 6 bases, and 12 bases separated the two germline ends. Germline CDR1 and CDR2: SGHTA and FQGTGA. The CDR3 region is CASSLGDRPDTQYF. The CDR3 coding sequence is TGTGCCAGCAGCTTAGGTGACAGGCCGGATACGCAGTATTTT.

The V and J genes are TRBV5-1 and TRBJ2-7; the match to TRBD1 covers 7 bases. V lost 5 bases and J lost 2; bases outside the gene matches: 13. Germline values: CDR1 SGHRS, CDR2 YFSETQ. This CDR3 is built from 16 residues. CDR3: CASSPATPGGTYEQYF. The DNA for the CDR3 is TGCGCCAGCAGTCCGGCGACCCCAGGGGGTACCTACGAGCAGTACTTC.

The sample holds many counts of this clonotype. The J gene is TRBJ2-1, the V gene TRBV11-2, with D unclear. The V end was cut by 1 base, the J end by 5 bases, with 9 bases between. Germline V gives CDR1 SGHAT, CDR2 FQNNGV. CDR3 length: 14 amino acids. CDR3 nucleotides: TGTGCCAGCAGCTTAGGACGGATAAACAATGAGCAGTTCTTC. Protein: CASSLGRINNEQFF.